This TCR beta chain was recovered during a study of blood T cell repertoires in COVID-19. Study details: Collection of acute and convalescent COVID-19 samples took place in the United States, Italy and Spain. The cDNA or gDNA used as material had been derived from T cells, B-cell-depleted T cells, or PBMCs.

V trimming: 1 base; J trimming: 2 bases; junction bases outside the gene matches: 4. Germline CDR1 reads SEHNR; CDR2 reads FQNEAQ (reference sequence). This CDR3 is 15 amino acids long. As handled by the study authors: The authors estimated nucleated cell counts from reference gene primer amplification. Produced via immunoSEQ multiplex PCR; TCRdb's table is partial and in-frame only. V and J calls and clone size are given by that table; D and trimming were obtained from the DNA. The sample has roughly 160,000 clones; 90% are singletons. The rearrangement joins TRBV7-9 to TRBJ2-5, with TRBD2 matching over 7 bases. Sequencing was carried out using peripheral blood. This TCR was sampled from a man between 50 and 59 years old with acute or convalescent COVID-19. The CDR3 spells CASSLGIAGQETQYF. In DNA form, the CDR3 reads TGTGCCAGCAGCTTAGGGATAGCGGGTCAAGAGACCCAGTACTTC.